The 4 T cell receptor beta chains listed next were all sequenced from one sample in a study of T cells in Graves' hyperthyroidism and ophthalmopathy. Amplification yielded TCR beta CDR3 regions, with RNA transcripts as the source. HTBI primers drove first-round RT-PCR of the TCR CDR3. TCRdb processed the multiplex PCR reads anew with MiXCR; each CDR3 protein has one entry. Of about 600,000 distinct CDR3 sequences in the sample, about 14% were seen once. The sequenced sample consisted of blood. These receptors all stem from a woman aged 45-65 years with Graves' ophthalmopathy.

There are many counts of this clonotype. The V call is TRBV3-1, the J call TRBJ2-7; 13 bases line up with TRBD2. V trimming: 4 bases; J trimming: 5 bases; junction bases outside the gene matches: 5. The CDR3 spans 15 residues. Germline V lookup: CDR1 LGHDT, CDR2 YNNKEL (reference sequence). The CDR3 region is CASSLRTSGSNEQYF. CDR3 in DNA: TGTGCCAGCAGCCTTCGGACTAGCGGGAGTAACGAGCAGTACTTC.

This clonotype was recorded at least ten times. The chain has TRBV12-5 and TRBJ2-7; a weak D match, TRBD2 (5 bases). Trimming took 5 bases from V and 5 from J, leaving 16 bases between them. CDR3 length equals 14 residues. Germline values: CDR1 LGHNT, CDR2 FRNRAP. CDR3 sequence reads: CASGPGADANEQYF. CDR3 sequence (DNA): TGTGCTAGTGGTCCCGGAGCGGACGCCAACGAGCAGTACTTC.

The rearrangement uses TRBV20-1 and TRBJ1-2; D gene uncertain. Germline V gives CDR1 DFQATT, CDR2 SNEGSKA (reference sequence). Trimming pared 2 bases from V and 5 bases from J, leaving 6 bases between. The CDR3 loop spans 11 amino acids. In nucleotides, the CDR3 is TGCAGTGCTAGAAGGAGTTATGGCTACACCTTC. As protein: CSARRSYGYTF.

The sample holds many counts of this clonotype. The V gene is TRBV5-8, the J gene TRBJ1-1, with a tentative D call TRBD1 (5 bases). Looked up from germline, CDR1 is SGHTS and CDR2 is YDEGEE. The CDR3 loop spans 17 amino acids. V lost 6 bases and J 0 bases, leaving 21 bases between the germline ends. The CDR3 protein is CASIIPQGLVLNTEAFF. Here the CDR3 DNA reads TGTGCCAGCATCATACCCCAGGGTCTAGTCCTGAACACTGAAGCTTTCTTT.